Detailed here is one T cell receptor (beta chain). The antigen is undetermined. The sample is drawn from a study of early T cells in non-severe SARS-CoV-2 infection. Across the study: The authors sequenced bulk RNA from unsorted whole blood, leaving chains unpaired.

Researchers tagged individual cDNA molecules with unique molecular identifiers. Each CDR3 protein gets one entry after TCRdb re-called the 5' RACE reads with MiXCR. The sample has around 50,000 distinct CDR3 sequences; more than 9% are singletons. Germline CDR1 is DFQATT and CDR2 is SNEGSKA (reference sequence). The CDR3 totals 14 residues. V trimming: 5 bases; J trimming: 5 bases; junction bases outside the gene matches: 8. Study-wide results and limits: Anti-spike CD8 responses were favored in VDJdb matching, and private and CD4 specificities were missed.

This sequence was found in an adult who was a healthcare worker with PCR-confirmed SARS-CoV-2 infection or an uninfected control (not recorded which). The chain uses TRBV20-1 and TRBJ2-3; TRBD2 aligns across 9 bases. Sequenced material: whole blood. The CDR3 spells CSAPVVAGVDTQYF. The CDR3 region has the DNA TGCAGTGCTCCCGTTGTAGCGGGAGTAGATACGCAGTATTTT.